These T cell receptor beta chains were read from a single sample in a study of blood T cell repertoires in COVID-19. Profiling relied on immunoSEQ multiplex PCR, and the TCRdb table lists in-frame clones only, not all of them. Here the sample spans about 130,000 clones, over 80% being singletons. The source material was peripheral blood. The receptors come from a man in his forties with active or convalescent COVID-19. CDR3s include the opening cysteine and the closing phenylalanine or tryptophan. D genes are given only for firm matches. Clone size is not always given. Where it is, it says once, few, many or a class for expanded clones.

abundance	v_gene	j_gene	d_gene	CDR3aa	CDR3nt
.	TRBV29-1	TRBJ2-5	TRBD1	CSVDGTGETQYF	TGCAGCGTTGATGGGACAGGGGAGACCCAGTACTTC
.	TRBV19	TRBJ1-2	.	CASSAGGGRLNYGYTF	TGTGCCAGTAGTGCCGGGGGTGGCAGACTAAACTATGGCTACACCTTC
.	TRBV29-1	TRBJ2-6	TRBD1	CSVEDWRQGSSGANVLTF	TGCAGCGTTGAAGATTGGCGACAGGGTTCCAGTGGGGCCAACGTCCTGACTTTC
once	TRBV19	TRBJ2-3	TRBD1	CASRSGQGAIDTQYF	TGTGCCAGTAGATCCGGACAGGGGGCAATAGATACGCAGTATTTT
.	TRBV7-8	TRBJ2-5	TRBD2	CASSSQTSGGPYQETQYF	TGTGCCAGCAGCTCCCAGACTAGCGGGGGGCCGTACCAAGAGACCCAGTACTTC
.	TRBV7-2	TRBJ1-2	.	CASSFNQGSYTF	TGTGCCAGCAGCTTTAATCAGGGGAGCTACACCTTC
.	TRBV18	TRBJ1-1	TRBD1	CASSGDRGTEAFF	TGTGCCAGCTCAGGGGACAGGGGAACTGAAGCTTTCTTT
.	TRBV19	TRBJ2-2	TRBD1	CASGGQSNTGELFF	TGTGCCAGTGGGGGACAGTCGAACACCGGGGAGCTGTTTTTT
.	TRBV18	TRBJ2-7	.	CASSQETGHYEQYF	TGTGCCAGCTCACAGGAGACAGGTCACTACGAGCAGTACTTC
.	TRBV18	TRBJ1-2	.	CASSPQYPGHTNYGYTF	TGTGCCAGCTCACCTCAATACCCGGGACACACTAACTATGGCTACACCTTC
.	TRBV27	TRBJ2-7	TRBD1	CASRPVRDRGPSYEQYF	TGTGCCAGCAGACCGGTGCGGGACAGGGGCCCTTCCTACGAGCAGTACTTC